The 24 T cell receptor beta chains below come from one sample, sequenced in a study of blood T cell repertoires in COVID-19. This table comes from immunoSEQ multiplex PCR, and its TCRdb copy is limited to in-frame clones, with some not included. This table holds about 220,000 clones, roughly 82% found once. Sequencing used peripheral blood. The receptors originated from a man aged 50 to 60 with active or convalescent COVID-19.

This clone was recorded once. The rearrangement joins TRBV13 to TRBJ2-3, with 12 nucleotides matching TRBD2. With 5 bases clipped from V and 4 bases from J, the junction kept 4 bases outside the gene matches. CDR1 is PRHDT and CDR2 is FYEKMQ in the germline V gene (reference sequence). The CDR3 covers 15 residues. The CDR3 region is CASSPRLAGADTQYF. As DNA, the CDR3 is TGTGCCAGCAGCCCCCGACTAGCGGGGGCAGATACGCAGTATTTT.

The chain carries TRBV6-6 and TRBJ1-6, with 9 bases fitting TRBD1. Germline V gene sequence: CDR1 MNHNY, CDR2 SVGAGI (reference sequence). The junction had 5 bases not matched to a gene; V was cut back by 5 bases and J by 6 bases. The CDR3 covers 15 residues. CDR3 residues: CASSEHRGLNSPLHF. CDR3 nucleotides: TGTGCCAGCAGTGAGCACAGGGGGCTTAATTCACCCCTCCACTTT.

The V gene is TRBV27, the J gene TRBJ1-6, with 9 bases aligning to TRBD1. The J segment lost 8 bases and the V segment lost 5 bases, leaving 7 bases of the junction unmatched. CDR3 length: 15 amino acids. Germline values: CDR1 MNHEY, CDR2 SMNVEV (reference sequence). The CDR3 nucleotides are TGTGCCAGCAGTCTAGTGGGACAGGGAGATTCACCCCTCCACTTT. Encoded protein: CASSLVGQGDSPLHF.

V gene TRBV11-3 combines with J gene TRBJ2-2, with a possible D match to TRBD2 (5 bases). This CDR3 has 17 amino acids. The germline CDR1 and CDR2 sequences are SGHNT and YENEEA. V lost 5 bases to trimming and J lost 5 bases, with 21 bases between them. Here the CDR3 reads CASSQSSGGPGTGELFF. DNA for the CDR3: TGTGCCAGCAGCCAGTCAAGCGGCGGGCCCGGGACCGGGGAGCTGTTTTTT.

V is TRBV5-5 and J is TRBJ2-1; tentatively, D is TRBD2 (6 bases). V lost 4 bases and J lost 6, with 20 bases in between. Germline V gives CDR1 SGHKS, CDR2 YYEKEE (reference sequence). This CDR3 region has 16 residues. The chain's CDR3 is CASSPRGLRVVNEQFF. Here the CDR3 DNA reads TGTGCCAGCAGCCCCCGGGGACTTAGGGTAGTCAATGAGCAGTTCTTC.

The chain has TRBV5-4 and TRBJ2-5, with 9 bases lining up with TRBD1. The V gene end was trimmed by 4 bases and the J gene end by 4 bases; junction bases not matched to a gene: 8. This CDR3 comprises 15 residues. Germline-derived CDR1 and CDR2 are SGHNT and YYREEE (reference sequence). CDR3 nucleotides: TGTGCCAGCAGCCGGAAGGGACAGGGACTAGAGACCCAGTACTTC. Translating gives CASSRKGQGLETQYF. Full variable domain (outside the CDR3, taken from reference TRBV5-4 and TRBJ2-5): ETGVTQSPTHLIKTRGQQVTLRCSSQSGHNTVSWYQQALGQGPQFIFQYYREEENGRGNFPPRFSGLQFPNYSSELNVNALELDDSALYLCASSRKGQGLETQYFGPGTRLLVL.

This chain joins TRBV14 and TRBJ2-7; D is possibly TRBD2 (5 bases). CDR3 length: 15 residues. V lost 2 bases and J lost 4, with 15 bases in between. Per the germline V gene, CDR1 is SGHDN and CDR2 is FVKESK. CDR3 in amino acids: CASSQTRASRYEQYF. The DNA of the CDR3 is TGTGCCAGCAGCCAAACGCGGGCTAGCAGGTACGAGCAGTACTTC.

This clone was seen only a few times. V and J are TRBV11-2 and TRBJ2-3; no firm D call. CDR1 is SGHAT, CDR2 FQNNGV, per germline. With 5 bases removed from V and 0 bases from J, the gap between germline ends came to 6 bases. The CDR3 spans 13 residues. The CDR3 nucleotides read TGTGCCAGCAGCCGAGCTAGCACAGATACGCAGTATTTT. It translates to CASSRASTDTQYF. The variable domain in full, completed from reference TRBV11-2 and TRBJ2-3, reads EAGVAQSPRYKIIEKRQSVAFWCNPISGHATLYWYQQILGQGPKLLIQFQNNGVVDDSQLPKDRFSAERLKGVDSTLKIQPAKLEDSAVYLCASSRASTDTQYFGPGTRLTVL.

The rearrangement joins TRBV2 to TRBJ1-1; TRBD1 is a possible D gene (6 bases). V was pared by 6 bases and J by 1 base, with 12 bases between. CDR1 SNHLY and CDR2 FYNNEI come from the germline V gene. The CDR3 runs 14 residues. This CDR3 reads CASSQQGSNTEAFF. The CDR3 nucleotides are TGTGCCAGCAGCCAACAGGGATCGAACACTGAAGCTTTCTTT.

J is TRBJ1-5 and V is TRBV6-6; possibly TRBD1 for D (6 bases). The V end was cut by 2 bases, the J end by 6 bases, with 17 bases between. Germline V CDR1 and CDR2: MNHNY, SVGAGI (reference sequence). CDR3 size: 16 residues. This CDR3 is CASSYDLGGLGQPQHF. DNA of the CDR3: TGTGCCAGCAGTTACGACCTTGGGGGCCTCGGTCAGCCCCAGCATTTT.

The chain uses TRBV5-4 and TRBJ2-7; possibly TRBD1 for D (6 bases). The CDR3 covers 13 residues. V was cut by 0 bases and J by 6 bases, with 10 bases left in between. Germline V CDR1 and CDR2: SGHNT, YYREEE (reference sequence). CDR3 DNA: TGTGCCAGCAGCTTGGAGACAGGCGGCGAGCAGTACTTC. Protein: CASSLETGGEQYF.

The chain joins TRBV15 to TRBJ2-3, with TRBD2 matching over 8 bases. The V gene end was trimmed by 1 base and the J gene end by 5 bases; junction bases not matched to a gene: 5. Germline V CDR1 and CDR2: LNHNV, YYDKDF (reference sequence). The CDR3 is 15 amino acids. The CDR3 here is CATSRAGGPVDTQYF. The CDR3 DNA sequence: TGTGCCACCAGCAGAGCGGGGGGGCCGGTAGATACGCAGTATTTT.

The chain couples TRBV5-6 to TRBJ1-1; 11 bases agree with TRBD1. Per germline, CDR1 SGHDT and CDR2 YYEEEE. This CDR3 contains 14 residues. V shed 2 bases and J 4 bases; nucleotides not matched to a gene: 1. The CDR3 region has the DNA TGTGCCAGCAGCTTTGGGACAGGGGGCACTGAAGCTTTCTTT. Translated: CASSFGTGGTEAFF. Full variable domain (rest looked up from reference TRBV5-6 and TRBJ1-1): DAGVTQSPTHLIKTRGQQVTLRCSPKSGHDTVSWYQQALGQGPQFIFQYYEEEERQRGNFPDRFSGHQFPNYSSELNVNALLLGDSALYLCASSFGTGGTEAFFGQGTRLTVV.

Here the CDR3 reads CASSDEGRGYTF. In DNA, the CDR3 is TGTGCCAGCAGTGATGAGGGAAGGGGCTACACCTTC. The chain combines TRBV2 with TRBJ1-2; D not resolved. The CDR3 totals 12 residues. Trimming took off 3 bases at V and 8 bases at J, with 10 bases between the two ends. Germline V lookup: CDR1 SNHLY, CDR2 FYNNEI.

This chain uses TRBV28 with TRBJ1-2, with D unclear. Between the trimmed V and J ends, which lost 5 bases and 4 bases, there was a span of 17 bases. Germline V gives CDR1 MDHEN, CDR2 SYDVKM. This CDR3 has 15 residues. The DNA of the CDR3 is TGTGCCAGCAGTCCGCCCCTAGAGGGAACCTATGGCTACACCTTC. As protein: CASSPPLEGTYGYTF.

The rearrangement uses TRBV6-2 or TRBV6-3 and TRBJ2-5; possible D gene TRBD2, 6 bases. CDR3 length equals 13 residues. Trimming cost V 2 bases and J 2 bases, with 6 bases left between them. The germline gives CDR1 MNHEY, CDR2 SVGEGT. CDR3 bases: TGTGCCAGCAGTTACGGGAGGCAAGAGACCCAGTACTTC. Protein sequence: CASSYGRQETQYF.

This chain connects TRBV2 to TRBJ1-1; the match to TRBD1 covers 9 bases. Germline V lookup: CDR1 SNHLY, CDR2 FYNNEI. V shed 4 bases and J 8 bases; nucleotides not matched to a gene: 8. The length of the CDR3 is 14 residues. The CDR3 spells CASSVRSGTGEAFF. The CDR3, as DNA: TGTGCCAGCAGTGTTCGTTCCGGGACAGGGGAAGCTTTCTTT.

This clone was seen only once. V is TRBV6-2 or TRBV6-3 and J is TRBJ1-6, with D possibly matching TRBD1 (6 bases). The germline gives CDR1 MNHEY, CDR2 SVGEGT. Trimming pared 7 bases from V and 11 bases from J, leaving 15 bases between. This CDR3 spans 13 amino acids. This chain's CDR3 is CASNPGGRTPLHF. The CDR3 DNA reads TGTGCCAGCAACCCCGGGGGGCGGACACCCCTCCACTTT.

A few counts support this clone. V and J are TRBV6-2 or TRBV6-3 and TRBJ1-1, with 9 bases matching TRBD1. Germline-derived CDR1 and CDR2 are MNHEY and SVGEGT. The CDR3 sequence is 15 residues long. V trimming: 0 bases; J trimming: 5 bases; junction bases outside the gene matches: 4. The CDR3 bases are TGTGCCAGCAGTTACTCCAAACAGGGGGCGACTGAAGCTTTCTTT. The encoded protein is CASSYSKQGATEAFF.

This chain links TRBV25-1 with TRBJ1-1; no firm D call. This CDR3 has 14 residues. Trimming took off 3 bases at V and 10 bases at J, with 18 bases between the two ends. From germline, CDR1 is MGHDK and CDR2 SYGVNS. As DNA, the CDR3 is TGTGCCAGCAGTGACGGGGTTAGGAGGCCAGCAGCTTTCTTT. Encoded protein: CASSDGVRRPAAFF.

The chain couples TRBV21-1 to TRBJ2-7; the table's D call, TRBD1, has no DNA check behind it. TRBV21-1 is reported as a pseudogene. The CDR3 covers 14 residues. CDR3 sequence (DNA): TGTGCCAGCTCTTGGACAGGGGCTTCCTACGAGCAGTACTTC. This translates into CASSWTGASYEQYF.

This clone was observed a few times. CDR3 amino acids: CASSQEAAGYNQPQHF. As DNA, the CDR3 is TGCGCCAGCAGCCAAGAGGCAGCGGGGTATAATCAGCCCCAGCATTTT. The chain carries TRBV4-3 and TRBJ1-5; D not certain. This CDR3 contains 16 residues. Germline V gives CDR1 LGHNA, CDR2 YSLEER. V dropped 0 bases and J dropped 4 bases, with 13 bases sitting between them.

This CDR3 reads CASSGQGYPSNQPQHF. DNA of the CDR3: TGTGCCAGCAGTGGACAGGGGTACCCTAGCAATCAGCCCCAGCATTTT. The V and J genes are TRBV6-1 and TRBJ1-5; TRBD1 matches at 8 bases. The CDR3 loop spans 16 amino acids. Looked up from germline, CDR1 is MNHNS and CDR2 is SASEGT. Trimming removed 4 bases from V and 0 bases from J; junction bases left unmatched: 5.

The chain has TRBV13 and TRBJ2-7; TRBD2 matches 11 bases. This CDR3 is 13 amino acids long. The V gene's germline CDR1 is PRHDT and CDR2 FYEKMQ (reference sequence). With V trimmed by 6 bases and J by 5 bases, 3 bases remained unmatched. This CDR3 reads CASRGLAEHEQYF. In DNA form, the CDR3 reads TGTGCCAGCAGGGGACTAGCGGAACACGAGCAGTACTTC. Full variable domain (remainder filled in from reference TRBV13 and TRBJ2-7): AAGVIQSPRHLIKEKRETATLKCYPIPRHDTVYWYQQGPGQDPQFLISFYEKMQSDKGSIPDRFSAQQFSDYHSELNMSSLELGDSALYFCASRGLAEHEQYFGPGTRLTVT.